The 21 T cell receptor beta chains presented below share a single source sample, sequenced in a study of blood T cell repertoires in COVID-19. The protocol was immunoSEQ multiplex PCR, while the TCRdb copy is restricted to in-frame clones and leaves out a portion. The sample carries hundreds of thousands of clones, 88% recorded once. Sequencing was carried out using peripheral blood. The receptors stem from a woman between 65 and 79 years old with COVID-19, enrolled during active disease.

The chain uses TRBV5-1 and TRBJ1-2; TRBD1 is a possible D gene (6 bases). Looked up from germline, CDR1 is SGHRS and CDR2 is YFSETQ. V dropped 3 bases and J dropped 4 bases, with 19 bases sitting between them. The CDR3 is 16 residues long. The CDR3 sequence: CASSSLDRPLIYGYTF. CDR3 DNA: TGCGCCAGCAGCTCCCTCGACAGGCCACTAATCTATGGCTACACCTTC.

V gene TRBV6-4 combines with J gene TRBJ1-5, with TRBD1 as a possible D gene (5 bases). Germline CDR1 is MRHNA and CDR2 is SNTAGT. The CDR3 sequence is 15 residues long. The V and J ends lost 1 base and 1 base respectively, with 8 bases between them. The CDR3 reads CASSDWRGSNQPQHF. In nucleotides, the CDR3 is TGTGCCAGCAGTGACTGGAGGGGAAGCAATCAGCCCCAGCATTTT.

The V call is TRBV9, the J call TRBJ2-3, with D tentatively TRBD2 (5 bases). Germline V gives CDR1 SGDLS, CDR2 YYNGEE. V lost 0 bases, J lost 2 bases, and 19 bases lay in between. The CDR3 extends over 18 amino acids. CDR3 in DNA: TGTGCCAGCAGCGTAGCCTCCAAGGCCGAGGGTTACACAGATACGCAGTATTTT. Protein sequence: CASSVASKAEGYTDTQYF.

The chain uses TRBV7-9 and TRBJ1-6; no firm D call. Germline CDR1 reads SEHNR; CDR2 reads FQNEAQ (reference sequence). Trimming left V 4 bases short and J 6 bases short, with 4 bases between. The CDR3 has 12 amino acids. The CDR3 reads CASSSGNSPLHF. CDR3 DNA sequence: TGTGCCAGCAGCTCCGGTAATTCACCCCTCCACTTT.

The V call is TRBV6-5, the J call TRBJ1-5; no clear D gene. Germline CDR1 reads MNHEY; CDR2 reads SVGAGI. The CDR3 runs 14 residues. Trimming took off 7 bases at V and 6 bases at J, with 16 bases between the two ends. The CDR3 sequence is CASTNTGSGQPQHF. The CDR3 nucleotides read TGTGCCAGCACTAACACGGGGTCAGGTCAGCCCCAGCATTTT.

Only one count was recorded for this clone. V is TRBV27 and J is TRBJ1-3; 7 bases align to TRBD1. Germline V lookup: CDR1 MNHEY, CDR2 SMNVEV (reference sequence). Losses at the gene ends were 5 bases for V and 4 bases for J; bases not matched to a gene: 5. This CDR3 has 14 residues. The CDR3: CASSEGALGNTIYF. As DNA, the CDR3 is TGTGCCAGCAGTGAGGGGGCGCTCGGAAACACCATATATTTT.

Turning to this clone: This sample also contains other DNA sequences that code for the same CDR3. The V gene is TRBV5-1, the J gene TRBJ1-3; no firm D call. V gave up 0 bases and J gave up 1 base, with 5 bases separating them. The CDR3 extends over 14 amino acids. From germline, CDR1 is SGHRS and CDR2 YFSETQ. CDR3 bases: TGCGCCAGCAGCTTGGGAGGGTCTGGAAACACCATATATTTT. This sequence encodes CASSLGGSGNTIYF.

The chain combines TRBV6-1 with TRBJ2-3, with 9 bases aligning to TRBD1. V lost 1 base and J lost 2; bases outside the gene matches: 4. The CDR3 is made up of 16 amino acids. In germline, CDR1 is MNHNS, CDR2 SASEGT. Written as DNA, the CDR3 is TGTGCCAGCAGTGAAGTAGGGACAGGGTACACAGATACGCAGTATTTT. Translating it yields CASSEVGTGYTDTQYF.

The gene calls are TRBV19 and TRBJ1-5; 10 bases are a match to TRBD1. Germline-derived CDR1 and CDR2 are LNHDA and SQIVND (reference sequence). Trimming removed 6 bases from V and 0 bases from J; junction bases left unmatched: 11. The CDR3 length is 18 residues. The CDR3 sequence: CASSKRTGGGYSNQPQHF. In nucleotides, the CDR3 is TGTGCCAGTAGCAAGAGGACAGGGGGTGGGTATAGCAATCAGCCCCAGCATTTT.

CDR3 loop: CASSTRAVEKLFF. DNA for the CDR3: TGTGCCAGCAGCACTAGGGCAGTTGAAAAACTGTTTTTT. This chain uses TRBV7-4 with TRBJ1-4; no reliable D call. V was clipped by 5 bases and J by 7 bases, with 11 bases between them. The germline V gene encodes CDR1 SGHVT and CDR2 SQSDAQ. The CDR3 has 13 residues.

The chain links TRBV4-3 to TRBJ1-4; the match to TRBD1 covers 9 bases. CDR1 is LGHNA and CDR2 is YSLEER in the germline V gene. The CDR3 is made up of 17 amino acids. With V trimmed by 0 bases and J by 4 bases, 6 bases remained unmatched. CDR3 amino acids: CASSQDPGQGLNEKLFF. As DNA, the CDR3 is TGCGCCAGCAGCCAAGATCCGGGACAGGGCCTTAATGAAAAACTGTTTTTT.

The genes are TRBV5-1 and TRBJ2-1; D possibly corresponds to TRBD2 (6 bases). CDR3 length: 15 amino acids. Trimming removed 4 bases from V and 2 bases from J, with 13 bases in between. Per the germline V gene, CDR1 is SGHRS and CDR2 is YFSETQ. As DNA, the CDR3 is TGCGCCAGCAGCCCCACGGACTATCCCTACAATGAGCAGTTCTTC. As protein: CASSPTDYPYNEQFF.

V usage is TRBV12-3 or TRBV12-4 and J usage is TRBJ1-1; weak D call: TRBD1 (6 bases). Trimming stripped 6 bases from V and 11 bases from J, with 19 bases between. This CDR3 contains 13 residues. DNA for the CDR3: TGTGCCAGCAGGGAACCAGGGGTAGTAGGGGCTTTCTTT. This encodes CASREPGVVGAFF.

The chain has TRBV3-1 (or the pseudogene TRBV3-2) and TRBJ1-6; the D gene is possibly TRBD1 (6 bases). This CDR3 region has 19 residues. Between the trimmed V and J ends, which lost 0 bases and 4 bases, there was a span of 19 bases. Germline V CDR1 and CDR2: LGHDT, YNNKEL (reference sequence). The CDR3 region is CASSQETVDRNLYNSPLHF. For the CDR3, the DNA is TGTGCCAGCAGCCAAGAGACAGTAGACAGGAACCTTTATAATTCACCCCTCCACTTT.

To note about this clone: The same CDR3 also results from other DNA sequences found in this sample. This rearrangement joins TRBV30 to TRBJ1-3; D perhaps matches TRBD1 (6 bases). Between the trimmed V and J ends, which lost 5 bases and 4 bases, there was a span of 12 bases. Per the germline V gene, CDR1 is GTSNPN and CDR2 is SVGIG (reference sequence). The CDR3 loop spans 13 amino acids. The DNA for the CDR3 is TGTGCCTGGGAGACGGGGGGCGGAAACACCATATATTTT. Its protein is CAWETGGGNTIYF.

Here the CDR3 reads CASSPGTGWIEQYF. CDR3 bases: TGTGCCAGCTCACCTGGGACAGGCTGGATCGAGCAGTACTTC. The chain links TRBV18 to TRBJ2-7; 8 positions match TRBD1. Germline V gene lookup returns CDR1 KGHSH and CDR2 LQKENI. The CDR3 loop spans 14 amino acids. Trimming took 3 bases from V and 6 from J; bases not matched to a gene: 7.

This clone came up a few times. J is TRBJ1-5 and V is TRBV28, with 8 bases that match TRBD1. Germline V gene lookup returns CDR1 MDHEN and CDR2 SYDVKM. The CDR3 runs 15 residues. The V and J ends lost 5 bases and 2 bases, in that order; junction bases with no gene match: 5. The CDR3 DNA is TGTGCCAGCAGTCTACAGGGACAGGGCAATCAGCCCCAGCATTTT. Its protein product is CASSLQGQGNQPQHF. Full variable domain (missing parts from reference TRBV28 and TRBJ1-5): DVKVTQSSRYLVKRTGEKVFLECVQDMDHENMFWYRQDPGLGLRLIYFSYDVKMKEKGDIPEGYSVSREKKERFSLILESASTNQTSMYLCASSLQGQGNQPQHFGDGTRLSIL.

V is TRBV2 and J is TRBJ2-7, with TRBD1 matching 8 bases. CDR1 is SNHLY and CDR2 is FYNNEI in the germline V gene. The CDR3 runs to 15 residues. V dropped 2 bases and J dropped 4; count of bases not matched to a gene: 7. CDR3 nucleotides: TGTGCCAGCAGTGAATTGGCAGGGGGCGTTTACGAGCAGTACTTC. Residues: CASSELAGGVYEQYF.

The chain combines TRBV7-2 with TRBJ2-5, with 11 bases identical to TRBD2. The CDR3 has 15 residues. CDR1 and CDR2 (germline): SGHTA, FQGNSA. V was clipped by 5 bases and J by 3 bases; unmatched bases: 5. CDR3 region: CASSLWGLAEETQYF. CDR3 sequence (DNA): TGTGCCAGCAGCCTTTGGGGACTAGCGGAAGAGACCCAGTACTTC.

The V gene is TRBV19, the J gene TRBJ1-2, with a tentative D call TRBD1 (6 bases). V lost 5 bases and J 5 bases, leaving 12 bases between the germline ends. CDR1 LNHDA and CDR2 SQIVND come from the germline V gene (reference sequence). The CDR3 contains 13 residues. CDR3 DNA sequence: TGTGCCAGTAGTCCCGGGACACTTTATGGCTACACCTTC. It specifies CASSPGTLYGYTF. Full variable domain (outside the CDR3, taken from reference TRBV19 and TRBJ1-2): DGGITQSPKYLFRKEGQNVTLSCEQNLNHDAMYWYRQDPGQGLRLIYYSQIVNDFQKGDIAEGYSVSREKKESFPLTVTSAQKNPTAFYLCASSPGTLYGYTFGSGTRLTVV.

The chain joins TRBV7-2 to TRBJ2-5, with a tentative D call TRBD2 (6 bases). Germline CDR1 and CDR2: SGHTA and FQGNSA. Trimming took 10 bases from V and 9 from J, leaving 30 bases between them. The CDR3 has 16 residues. CDR3 sequence reads: CAIKPSGRQGSGAQYF. CDR3 nucleotides: TGTGCCATCAAACCGAGCGGACGTCAGGGTTCGGGGGCCCAGTACTTC.